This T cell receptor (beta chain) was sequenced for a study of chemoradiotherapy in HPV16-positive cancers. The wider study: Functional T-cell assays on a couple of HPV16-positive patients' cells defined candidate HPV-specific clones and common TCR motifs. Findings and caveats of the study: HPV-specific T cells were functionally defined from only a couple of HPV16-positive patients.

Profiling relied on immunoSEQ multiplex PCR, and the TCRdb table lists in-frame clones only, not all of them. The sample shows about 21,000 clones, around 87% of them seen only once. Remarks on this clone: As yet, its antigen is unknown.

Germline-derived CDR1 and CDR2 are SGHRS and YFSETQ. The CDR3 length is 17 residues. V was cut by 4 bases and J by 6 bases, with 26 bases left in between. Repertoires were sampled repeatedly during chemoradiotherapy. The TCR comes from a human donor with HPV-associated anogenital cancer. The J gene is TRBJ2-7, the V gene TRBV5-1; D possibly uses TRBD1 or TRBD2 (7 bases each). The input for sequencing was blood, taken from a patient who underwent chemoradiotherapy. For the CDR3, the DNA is TGCGCCAGCAGCCTCCAGCTACAGGGGAGGGGGGCCGGCGAGCAGTACTTC. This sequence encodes CASSLQLQGRGAGEQYF.